The present T cell receptor (beta chain) was sequenced within a study of spatial heterogeneity in lung cancer. Study details: Alpha-chain detections were consistently fewer than beta-chain detections among the sequences. Each unique TCR and UMI combination was seen more than ten times on average in raw reads.

This clonotype was seen ten or more times. For a library built for alpha chains, this beta chain is a stray read; little rests on its size. The library protocol tagged each TCR cDNA with a unique molecular identifier. TCRdb re-derived calls from the 5' RACE reads in MiXCR, one entry per CDR3 protein. The sample holds some 6,900 distinct CDR3 sequences, 3.9% seen once. The germline V and J ends were trimmed by 3 bases and 5 bases, with 4 bases remaining between them. The CDR3 runs to 11 residues. Per germline, CDR1 MDHEN and CDR2 SYDVKM. Stated time point: sample taken at primary tumor resection. Tumor, nontumor lung or frozen PBMC supplied whole RNA that was sequenced unsorted. A total of approximately 69 untreated early-stage non-small cell lung cancer patients served as donors.

Specimen: normal lung tissue next to the tumor, collected at surgery. This clonotype was sampled from a female donor with early-stage non-small cell lung cancer. J is TRBJ2-5 and V is TRBV28; D uncertain. This chain's CDR3 is CASSFAETQYF. The CDR3 DNA sequence: TGTGCCAGCAGTTTCGCGGAGACCCAGTACTTC.